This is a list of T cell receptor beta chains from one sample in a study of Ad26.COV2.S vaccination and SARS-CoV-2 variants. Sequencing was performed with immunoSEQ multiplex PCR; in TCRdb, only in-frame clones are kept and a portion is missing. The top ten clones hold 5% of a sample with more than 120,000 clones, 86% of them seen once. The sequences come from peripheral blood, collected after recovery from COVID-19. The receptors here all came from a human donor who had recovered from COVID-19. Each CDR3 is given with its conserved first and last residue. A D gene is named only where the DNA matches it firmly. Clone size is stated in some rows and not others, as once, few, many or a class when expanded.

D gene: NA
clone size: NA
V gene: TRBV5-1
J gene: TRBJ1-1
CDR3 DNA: TGCGCCAGCAGCCCCCTCCGCGGGAACACTGAAGCTTTCTTT
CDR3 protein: CASSPLRGNTEAFF

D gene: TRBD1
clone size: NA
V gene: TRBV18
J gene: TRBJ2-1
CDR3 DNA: TGTGCCAGCTCACGCCGACAGGGAGAAAATGAGCAGTTCTTC
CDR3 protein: CASSRRQGENEQFF

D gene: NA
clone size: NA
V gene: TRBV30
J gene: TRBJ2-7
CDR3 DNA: TGTGCCCGGGGGCAGGATTACGAGCAGTACTTC
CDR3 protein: CARGQDYEQYF

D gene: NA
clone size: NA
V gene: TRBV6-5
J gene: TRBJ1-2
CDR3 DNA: TGTGCCAGCACTTTGACCCCCCGGTTGGCGAGAGGCTACACCTTC
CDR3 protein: CASTLTPRLARGYTF

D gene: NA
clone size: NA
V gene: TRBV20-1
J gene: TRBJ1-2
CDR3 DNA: TGCAGTGCTAGAACAGGGAGTGGCTACACCTTC
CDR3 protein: CSARTGSGYTF

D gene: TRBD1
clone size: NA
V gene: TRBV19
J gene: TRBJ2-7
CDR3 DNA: TGTGCCAGTAGTACCCCGTGGACAGGGGGCGAGCAGTACTTC
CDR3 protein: CASSTPWTGGEQYF

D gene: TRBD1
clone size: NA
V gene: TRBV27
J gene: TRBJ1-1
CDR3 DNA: TGTGCCAGCAGTTTATCGCACAGGGGGCCGGACACTGAAGCTTTCTTT
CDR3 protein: CASSLSHRGPDTEAFF

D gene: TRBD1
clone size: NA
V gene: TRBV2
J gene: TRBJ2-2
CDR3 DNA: TGTGCCAGCGGGACAGGGGGTAGGACCGGGGAGCTGTTTTTT
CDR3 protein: CASGTGGRTGELFF

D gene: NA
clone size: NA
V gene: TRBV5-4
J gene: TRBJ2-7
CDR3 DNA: TGTGCCAGCAGCCCGGACACCATAACCTACGAGCAGTACTTC
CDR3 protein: CASSPDTITYEQYF

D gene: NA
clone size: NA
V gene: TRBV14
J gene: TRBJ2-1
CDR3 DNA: TGTGCCAGCAGCCAAGTGGTGTTGGACTACAATGAGCAGTTCTTC
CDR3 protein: CASSQVVLDYNEQFF

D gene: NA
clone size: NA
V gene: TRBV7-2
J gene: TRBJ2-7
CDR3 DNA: TGTGCCAGCAGCTTATTAGCCCTAAACGAGCAGTACTTC
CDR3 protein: CASSLLALNEQYF

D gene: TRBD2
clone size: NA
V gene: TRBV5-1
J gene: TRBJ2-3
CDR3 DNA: TGCGCCAGCAGCCCAGGGACTAGCGGGGGGGCGCCGCAGTATTTT
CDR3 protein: CASSPGTSGGAPQYF

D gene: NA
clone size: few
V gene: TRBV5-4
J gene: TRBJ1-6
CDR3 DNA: TGTGCCAGCAGGGACCTTTATTCACCCCTCCACTTT
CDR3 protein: CASRDLYSPLHF

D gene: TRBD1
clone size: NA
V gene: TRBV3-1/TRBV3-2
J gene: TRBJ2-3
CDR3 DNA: TGTGCCAGCAGCTTACGACTCTCAGGGGGATTAATTAGCACAGATACGCAGTATTTT
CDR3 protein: CASSLRLSGGLISTDTQYF

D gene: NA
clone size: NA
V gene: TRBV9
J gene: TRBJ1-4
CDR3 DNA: TGTGCCAGCAGCGTAGAGCCGGTGGCTAATGAAAAACTGTTTTTT
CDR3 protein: CASSVEPVANEKLFF

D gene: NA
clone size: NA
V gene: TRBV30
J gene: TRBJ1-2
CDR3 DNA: TGTGCCTGGAGTGTTGGCTATGGCTACACCTTC
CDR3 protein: CAWSVGYGYTF